This T cell receptor (beta chain) came from a study of early T cells in non-severe SARS-CoV-2 infection. The CDR3 covers 16 residues. Germline CDR1 and CDR2: LGHNA and YNFKEQ. Deletions cut 0 bases from V and 0 bases from J, with 12 bases between. MiXCR was run by TCRdb on the 5' RACE reads, yielding one entry per CDR3 protein. The data hold about 44,000 distinct CDR3 sequences, with less than 15% observed a single time. This clonotype was detected many times. Sequenced input: whole blood. The chain carries TRBV4-2 and TRBJ2-7; D remains ambiguous. The sequence was collected from an adult who was a healthcare worker with PCR-confirmed SARS-CoV-2 infection or an uninfected control (not recorded which). The CDR3 coding sequence is TGTGCCAGCAGCCAAGAAGGATCTGGGTCCTCCTACGAGCAGTACTTC. It codes for CASSQEGSGSSYEQYF.